The source of this T cell receptor (beta chain) is a study of T cells in Graves' hyperthyroidism and ophthalmopathy. For this clonotype: The CDR3 does not close with the conserved phenylalanine or tryptophan, likely indicating a read error.

Researchers amplified the TCR beta CDR3 regions from RNA transcripts. Initially, a first-round RT-PCR of the TCR CDR3 employed the HTBI primer set. TCRdb redid the calling of the multiplex PCR reads with MiXCR, one entry per CDR3 protein. The sample includes under 350,000 distinct CDR3 sequences, roughly 13% seen only once; the top ten take 7% to 9%. The source is a woman aged 40 to 50 with Graves' hyperthyroidism. Input material: blood.

CDR3 protein: CASSKAKTSGLRETQYL. The CDR3, as DNA: TGTGCCAGCAGTAAGGCTAAGACTAGCGGGTTGAGAGAGACCCAGTACCTC. The chain has TRBV2 and TRBJ2-5, with TRBD2 identical over 10 bases. The CDR3 has 17 residues. Trimming removed 5 bases from V and 4 bases from J; junction bases left unmatched: 13. CDR1 SNHLY and CDR2 FYNNEI come from the germline V gene.